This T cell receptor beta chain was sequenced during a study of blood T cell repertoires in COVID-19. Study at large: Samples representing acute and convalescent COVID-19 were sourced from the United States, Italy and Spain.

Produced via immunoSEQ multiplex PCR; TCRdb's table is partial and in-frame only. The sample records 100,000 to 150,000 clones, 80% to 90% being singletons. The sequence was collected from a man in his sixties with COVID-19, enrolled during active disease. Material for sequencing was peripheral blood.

The CDR3 loop is CAWSVLAGGDEQFF. In nucleotides, the CDR3 is TGTGCCTGGAGTGTACTAGCGGGGGGTGACGAGCAGTTCTTC. The chain joins TRBV30 to TRBJ2-1; the match to TRBD2 covers 12 bases. From germline, CDR1 is GTSNPN and CDR2 SVGIG (reference sequence). V shed 0 bases, J shed 10 bases, and the junction held 4 bases outside the gene matches. The CDR3 totals 14 residues.